This T cell receptor beta chain is from a study of blood T cell repertoires in COVID-19. At the level of the study: Researchers got acute and convalescent COVID-19 samples from the United States, Italy and Spain. Sources were T cells, B-cell-depleted T cells, or PBMCs; the material itself was cDNA or gDNA.

Authors' processing steps: The assay estimated nucleated cells by amplifying reference gene primers. Here immunoSEQ multiplex PCR was the method, and the copy in TCRdb shows in-frame clones only, minus some. V and J calls and clone size come straight from that table; D and trimming were deduced from the DNA. The sample has approximately 380,000 clones, 75% to 90% seen once. Germline V gene sequence: CDR1 SGHNT, CDR2 YYREEE (reference sequence). The CDR3 sequence is 14 residues long. V dropped 4 bases and J dropped 7 bases, with 15 bases sitting between them. The sequenced sample consisted of peripheral blood. This clonotype was obtained from a woman aged 18-29 years with acute or convalescent COVID-19. The rearrangement links TRBV5-4 to TRBJ1-5; a possible D gene is TRBD1 (5 bases). CDR3 in amino acids: CASSKKGAGQPQHF. CDR3 sequence (DNA): TGTGCCAGCAGCAAGAAAGGGGCTGGGCAGCCCCAGCATTTT.